This T cell receptor beta chain was sequenced in a study of cytomegalovirus exposure and HLA in healthy donors. In the study overall: The roughly 100 million unique TCR beta sequences, from 150 million to 200 million T cells, were found by an earlier analysis. Broader study findings: Analysis was carried out at a later point, and it linked a missense DCLRE1C variant to TCR beta V- and J-gene trimming.

Germline CDR1 and CDR2: SNHLY and FYNNEI. The trim removed 4 bases at V and 7 bases at J, leaving 5 bases unmatched. This CDR3 comprises 13 residues. A note on this clone: Its antigen is undetermined.

Primers included in the PCR were 60 Vbeta and 13 Jbeta primers. This table comes from immunoSEQ multiplex PCR, and its TCRdb copy is limited to in-frame clones, with some not included. The table lists 120,000 or so clones, roughly 80% of them singletons. The sequence was obtained from a man between 18 and 35 years old in good health and CMV-seronegative. Sequenced input: PBMCs. This chain links TRBV2 with TRBJ1-2; 8 bases line up with TRBD1. CDR3 sequence: CASSGGQGCGYTF. CDR3 bases: TGTGCCAGCAGTGGAGGACAGGGTTGTGGCTACACCTTC. Full variable domain (rest looked up from reference TRBV2 and TRBJ1-2): EPEVTQTPSHQVTQMGQEVILRCVPISNHLYFYWYRQILGQKVEFLVSFYNNEISEKSEIFDDQFSVERPDGSNFTLKIRSTKLEDSAMYFCASSGGQGCGYTFGSGTRLTVV.